This T cell receptor (beta chain) was documented in a study of brain T cells in children with intractable seizures (dated by TCRdb to about 2021). About the study as a whole: As a first screen for immune gene transcripts, resected brain tissue from approximately 49 pediatric epilepsy surgery cases was run on a NanoString immunology panel. About 70% of the 12 selected surgery cases also had pre-surgery blood sequenced, which left four cases with brain tissue only.

Beyond this particular receptor, the publication reports: Viral specificity was inferred only from CDR3 sequence similarity, and patients' HCMV serostatus was unknown. Because pre- and post-surgery blood were sequenced to different depths, clones absent from the pre-surgery sample may reflect undersampling.

Comment on this clone: This receptor's antigen is unknown. No quality values exist for individual bases; no much larger clone is one base distant.

Reading the label with the study, this specimen's time point is: blood from clinic visit 5 months post-surgery; TSC patient then seizure free. The surgery cases with the highest brain T cell transcript signatures were chosen for TCR beta chain sequencing of brain tissue, and also of blood when blood was available. Prior to surgery, the patients had been treated with at least one anti-epileptic drug. TCR-sequenced patients were children with drug-resistant epilepsy due to tuberous sclerosis complex, focal cortical dysplasia, Rasmussen encephalitis or hemimegalencephaly. Bulk genomic DNA was extracted from unsorted brain tissue and whole blood with the Monarch genomic DNA purification kit. The immunoSEQ assay was used to generate TCR beta chain sequences from genomic DNA. Concerning the study's data processing: CDR3 sequences that did not begin with the conserved framework cysteine at position 104 were removed by hand. To get clonality, the normalized Shannon's Diversity Index was subtracted from one, giving values from 0 (maximal diversity) to 1 (oligoclonal). Chi-squared comparison-of-proportions tests were used to check whether the frequency of the same CDR3 differed between samples, for example brain versus blood. Public clonotypes were found by searching immuneACCESS, and the VDJdb browser was used to assess similarity to known antiviral clonotypes. Sourced from immuneACCESS, this table was stored by TCRdb with only in-frame sequences that have V and J called. A share of the clones is absent; for the studies checked, an unresolved V gene accounts for under half, and the remainder has no known explanation. The V and J calls and the clone size are those of that table, but D and trimming were determined from the DNA. The sample contains 300,000 to 400,000 clones, over 90% of them found a single time. Of the sample, under 7% falls within the top ten clones.

Counted from cysteine to phenylalanine, this CDR3 has 15 amino acids. The retained sequence is limited to the CDR3, 45 bases, with the frame set at the first base. The germline V gene (reference sequence) supplies CDR1 SGHKS and CDR2 YYEKEE. V and J lose 4 bases and 2 bases, and a span of 15 bases separates them. Sequenced material: peripheral blood, taken approximately 5 months after surgery. In this chain, TRBV5-5 is recombined with TRBJ1-2; the D region possibly corresponds to TRBD1 (6 bases align). The clonotype was recovered from a boy younger than two with tuberous sclerosis and intractable seizures. CDR3 reads: CASSSPGTRNYGYTF. The DNA sequence is as follows: TGTGCCAGCAGCAGCCCCGGGACAAGAAACTATGGCTACACCTTC.